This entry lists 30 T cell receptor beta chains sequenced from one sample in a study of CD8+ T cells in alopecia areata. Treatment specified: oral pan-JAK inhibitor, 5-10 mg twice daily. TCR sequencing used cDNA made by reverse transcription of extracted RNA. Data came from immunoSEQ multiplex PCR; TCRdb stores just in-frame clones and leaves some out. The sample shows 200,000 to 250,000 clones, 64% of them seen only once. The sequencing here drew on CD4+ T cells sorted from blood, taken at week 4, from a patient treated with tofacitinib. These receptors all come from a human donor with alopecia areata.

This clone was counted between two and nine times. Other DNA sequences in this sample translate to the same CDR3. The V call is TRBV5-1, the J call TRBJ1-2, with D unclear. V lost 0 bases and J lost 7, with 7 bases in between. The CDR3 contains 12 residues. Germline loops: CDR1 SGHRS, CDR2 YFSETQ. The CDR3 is CASSLDGVGYTF. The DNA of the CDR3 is TGCGCCAGCAGCTTGGATGGGGTTGGCTACACCTTC.

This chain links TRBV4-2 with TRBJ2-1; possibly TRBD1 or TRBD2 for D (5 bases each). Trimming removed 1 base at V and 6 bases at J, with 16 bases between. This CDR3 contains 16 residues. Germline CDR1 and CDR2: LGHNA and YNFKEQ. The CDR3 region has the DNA TGTGCCAGCAGCCAAGGGGGTGGGGGTCCGGGCAATGAGCAGTTCTTC. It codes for CASSQGGGGPGNEQFF.

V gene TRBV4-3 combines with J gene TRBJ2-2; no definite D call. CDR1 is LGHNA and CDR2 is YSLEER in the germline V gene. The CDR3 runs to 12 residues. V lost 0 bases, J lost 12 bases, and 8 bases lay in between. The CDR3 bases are TGCGCCAGCAGCCAAGATCAAGGTCAGCTGTTTTTT. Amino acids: CASSQDQGQLFF.

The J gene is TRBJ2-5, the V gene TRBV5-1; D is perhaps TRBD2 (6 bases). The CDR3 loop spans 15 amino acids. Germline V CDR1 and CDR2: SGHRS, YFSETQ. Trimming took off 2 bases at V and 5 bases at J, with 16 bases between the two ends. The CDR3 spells CASSFTSFGPETQYF. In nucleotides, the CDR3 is TGCGCCAGCAGCTTTACTAGCTTCGGTCCGGAGACCCAGTACTTC.

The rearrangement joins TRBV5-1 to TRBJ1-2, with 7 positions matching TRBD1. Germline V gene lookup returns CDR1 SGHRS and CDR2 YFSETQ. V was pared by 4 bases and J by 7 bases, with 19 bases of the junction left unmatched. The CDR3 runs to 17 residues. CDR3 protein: CASSPDPRNRGGRGYTF. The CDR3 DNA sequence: TGCGCCAGCAGCCCAGATCCCCGCAACAGGGGCGGACGTGGCTACACCTTC.

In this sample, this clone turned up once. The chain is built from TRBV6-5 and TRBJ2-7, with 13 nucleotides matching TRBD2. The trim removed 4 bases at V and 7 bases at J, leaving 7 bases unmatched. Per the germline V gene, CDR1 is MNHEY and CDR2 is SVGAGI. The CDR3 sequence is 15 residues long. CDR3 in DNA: TGTGCCAGCAGTTCTCAACTAGCGGGGGGGCGGGAGCAGTACTTC. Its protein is CASSSQLAGGREQYF.

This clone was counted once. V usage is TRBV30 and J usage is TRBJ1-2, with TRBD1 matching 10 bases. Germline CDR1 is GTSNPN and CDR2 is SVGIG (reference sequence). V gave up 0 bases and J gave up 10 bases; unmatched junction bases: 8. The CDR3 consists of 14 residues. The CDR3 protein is CAWSVGTGVGFYTF. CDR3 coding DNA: TGTGCCTGGAGTGTAGGGACAGGGGTTGGTTTCTACACCTTC.

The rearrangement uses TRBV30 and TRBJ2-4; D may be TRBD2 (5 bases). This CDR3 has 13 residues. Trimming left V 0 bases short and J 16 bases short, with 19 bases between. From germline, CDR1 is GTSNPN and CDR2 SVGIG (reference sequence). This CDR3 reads CAWSVTSGGVKYF. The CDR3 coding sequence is TGTGCCTGGAGTGTAACCTCCGGAGGAGTAAAATACTTC.

DNA for the CDR3: TGTGCCAGCAGTTACTCGACTCACCCCGAGGATACGCAGTATTTT. Its protein product is CASSYSTHPEDTQYF. V usage is TRBV6-5 and J usage is TRBJ2-3; D is ambiguous. Trimming stripped 0 bases from V and 6 bases from J, with 13 bases between. The CDR3 runs 15 residues. From germline, CDR1 is MNHEY and CDR2 SVGAGI.

The CDR3: CASSLSPGELFF. The CDR3 DNA sequence: TGTGCCAGCAGCTTAAGTCCCGGGGAGCTGTTTTTT. The chain combines TRBV7-3 with TRBJ2-2; no reliable D call. The CDR3 is 12 residues long. CDR1 is SGHTA, CDR2 FQGTGA, per germline. Trimming stripped 1 base from V and 6 bases from J, with 3 bases between.

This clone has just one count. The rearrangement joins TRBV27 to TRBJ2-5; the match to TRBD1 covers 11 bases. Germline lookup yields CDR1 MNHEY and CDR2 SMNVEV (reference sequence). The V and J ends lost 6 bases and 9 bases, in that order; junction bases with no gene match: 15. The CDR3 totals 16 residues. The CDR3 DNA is TGTGCCAGCAGCCGTAAAGGACAGGGGGCCTCCGGGGCCCAGTACTTC. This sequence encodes CASSRKGQGASGAQYF.

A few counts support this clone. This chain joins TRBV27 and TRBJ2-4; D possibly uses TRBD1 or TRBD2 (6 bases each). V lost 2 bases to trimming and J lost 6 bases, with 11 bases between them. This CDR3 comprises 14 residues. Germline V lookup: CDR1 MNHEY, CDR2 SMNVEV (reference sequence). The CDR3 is CASSLPGAVNIQYF. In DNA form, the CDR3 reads TGTGCCAGCAGTTTACCGGGGGCGGTAAACATTCAGTACTTC.

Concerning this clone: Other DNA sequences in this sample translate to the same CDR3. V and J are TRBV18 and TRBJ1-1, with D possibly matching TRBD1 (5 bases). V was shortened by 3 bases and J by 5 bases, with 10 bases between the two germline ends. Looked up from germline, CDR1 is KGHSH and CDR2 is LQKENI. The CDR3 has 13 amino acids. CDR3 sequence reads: CASSPPGDTEAFF. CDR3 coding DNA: TGTGCCAGCTCACCCCCGGGGGATACTGAAGCTTTCTTT.

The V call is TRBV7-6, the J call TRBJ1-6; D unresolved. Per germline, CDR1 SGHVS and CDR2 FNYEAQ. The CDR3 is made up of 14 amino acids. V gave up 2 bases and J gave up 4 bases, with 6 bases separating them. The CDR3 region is CASSLTGYNSPLHF. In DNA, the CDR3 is TGTGCCAGCAGCTTAACCGGATATAATTCACCCCTCCACTTT.

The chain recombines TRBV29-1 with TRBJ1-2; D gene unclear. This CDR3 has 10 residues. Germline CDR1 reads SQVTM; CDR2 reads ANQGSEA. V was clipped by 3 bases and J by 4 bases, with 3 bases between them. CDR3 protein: CSVEVYGYTF. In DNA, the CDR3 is TGCAGCGTTGAGGTCTATGGCTACACCTTC. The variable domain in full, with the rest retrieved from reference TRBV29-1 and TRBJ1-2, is SAVISQKPSRDICQRGTSLTIQCQVDSQVTMMFWYRQQPGQSLTLIATANQGSEATYESGFVIDKFPISRPNLTFSTLTVSNMSPEDSSIYLCSVEVYGYTFGSGTRLTVV.

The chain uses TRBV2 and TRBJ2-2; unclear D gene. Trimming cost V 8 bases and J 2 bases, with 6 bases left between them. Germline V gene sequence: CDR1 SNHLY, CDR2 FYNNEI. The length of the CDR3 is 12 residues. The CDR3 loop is CASFDNTGELFF. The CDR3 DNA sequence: TGTGCCAGCTTCGACAACACCGGGGAGCTGTTTTTT.

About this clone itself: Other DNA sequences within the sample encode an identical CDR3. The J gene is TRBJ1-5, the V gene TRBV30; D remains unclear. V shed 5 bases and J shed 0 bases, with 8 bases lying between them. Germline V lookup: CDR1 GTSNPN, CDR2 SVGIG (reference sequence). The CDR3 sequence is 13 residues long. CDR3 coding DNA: TGTGCCTGGGGCAGACGTAGCAATCAGCCCCAGCATTTT. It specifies CAWGRRSNQPQHF.

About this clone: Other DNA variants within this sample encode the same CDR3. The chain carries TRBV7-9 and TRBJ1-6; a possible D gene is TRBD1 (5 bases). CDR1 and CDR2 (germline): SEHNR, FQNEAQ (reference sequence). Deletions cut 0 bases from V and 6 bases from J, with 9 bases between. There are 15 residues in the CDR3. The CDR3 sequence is CASSLASGVNSPLHF. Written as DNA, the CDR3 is TGTGCCAGCAGCTTAGCTTCGGGGGTTAATTCACCCCTCCACTTT.

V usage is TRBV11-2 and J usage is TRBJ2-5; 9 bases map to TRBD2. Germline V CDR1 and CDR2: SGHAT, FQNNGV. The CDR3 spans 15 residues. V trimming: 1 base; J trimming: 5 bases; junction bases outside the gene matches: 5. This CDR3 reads CASSLGTSARETQYF. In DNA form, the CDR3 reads TGTGCCAGCAGCTTAGGGACTAGCGCCCGGGAGACCCAGTACTTC.

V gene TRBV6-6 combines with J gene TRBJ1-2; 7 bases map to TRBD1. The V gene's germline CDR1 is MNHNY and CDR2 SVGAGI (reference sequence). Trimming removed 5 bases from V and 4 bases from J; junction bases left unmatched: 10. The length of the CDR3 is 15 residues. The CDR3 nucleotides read TGTGCCAGCAGTGCCCGACAGGGTGAGGGCTATGGCTACACCTTC. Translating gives CASSARQGEGYGYTF.

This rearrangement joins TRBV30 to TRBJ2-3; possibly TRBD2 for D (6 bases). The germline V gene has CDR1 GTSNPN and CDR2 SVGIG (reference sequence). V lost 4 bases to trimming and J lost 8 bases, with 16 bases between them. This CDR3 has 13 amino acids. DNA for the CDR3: TGTGCCTGGACCCGGGACTCCAGGGCTACGCAGTATTTT. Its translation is CAWTRDSRATQYF.

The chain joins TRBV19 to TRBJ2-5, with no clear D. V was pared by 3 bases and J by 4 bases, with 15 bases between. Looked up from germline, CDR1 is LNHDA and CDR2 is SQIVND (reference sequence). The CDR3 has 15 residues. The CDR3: CASSILAPLAETQYF. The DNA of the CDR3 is TGTGCCAGTAGTATCCTTGCCCCTCTGGCAGAGACCCAGTACTTC.

The CDR3 loop is CASSLEIGANVLTF. As DNA, the CDR3 is TGTGCCAGCAGCTTGGAAATCGGGGCCAACGTCCTGACTTTC. This chain joins TRBV5-4 and TRBJ2-6; D not certain. The germline V gene encodes CDR1 SGHNT and CDR2 YYREEE (reference sequence). With 0 bases removed from V and 4 bases from J, the gap between germline ends came to 5 bases. The CDR3 consists of 14 residues.

CDR3 sequence (DNA): TGTGCCATAGCGACAAGGGGGGCCTCAAATGACAATGAGCAGTTCTTC. This sequence encodes CAIATRGASNDNEQFF. The rearrangement joins TRBV2 to TRBJ2-1; D may be TRBD1 or TRBD2 (6 bases each). The CDR3 sequence is 16 residues long. Per germline, CDR1 SNHLY and CDR2 FYNNEI. The ends were cut back, 10 bases at V and 5 bases at J, with 24 bases in the middle.

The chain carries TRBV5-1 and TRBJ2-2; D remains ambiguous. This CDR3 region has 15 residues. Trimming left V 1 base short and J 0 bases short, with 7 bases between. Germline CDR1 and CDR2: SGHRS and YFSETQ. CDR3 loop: CASSLYHANTGELFF. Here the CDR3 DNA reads TGCGCCAGCAGCTTGTACCATGCGAACACCGGGGAGCTGTTTTTT.

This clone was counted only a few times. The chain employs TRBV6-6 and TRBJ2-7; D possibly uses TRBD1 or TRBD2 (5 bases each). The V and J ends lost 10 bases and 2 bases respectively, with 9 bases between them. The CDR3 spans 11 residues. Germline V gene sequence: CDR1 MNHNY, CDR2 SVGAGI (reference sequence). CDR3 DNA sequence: TGTGCCATCGGGGCAGCCTACGAGCAGTACTTC. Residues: CAIGAAYEQYF.

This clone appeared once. DNA of the CDR3: TGTGCCAGCAGCTCCAGAGAAGGTTCCTCCTATGGCTACACCTTC. Amino acid sequence: CASSSREGSSYGYTF. The chain carries TRBV2 and TRBJ1-2; D uncertain. The CDR3 length is 15 residues. Germline V lookup: CDR1 SNHLY, CDR2 FYNNEI. Deletions cut 6 bases from V and 4 bases from J, with 18 bases between.

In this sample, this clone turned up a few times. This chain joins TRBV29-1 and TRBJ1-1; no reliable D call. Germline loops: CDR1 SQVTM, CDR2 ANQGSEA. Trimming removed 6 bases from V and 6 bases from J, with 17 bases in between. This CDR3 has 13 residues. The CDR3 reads CSVEDGGHAEAFF. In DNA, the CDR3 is TGCAGCGTCGAGGACGGTGGTCACGCTGAAGCTTTCTTT.

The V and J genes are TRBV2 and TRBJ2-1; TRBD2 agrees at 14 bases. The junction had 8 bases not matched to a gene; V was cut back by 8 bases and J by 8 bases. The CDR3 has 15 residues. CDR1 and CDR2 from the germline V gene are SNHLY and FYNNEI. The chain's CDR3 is CASVPTSGGADEQFF. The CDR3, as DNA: TGTGCCAGCGTGCCGACTAGCGGGGGGGCGGATGAGCAGTTCTTC.

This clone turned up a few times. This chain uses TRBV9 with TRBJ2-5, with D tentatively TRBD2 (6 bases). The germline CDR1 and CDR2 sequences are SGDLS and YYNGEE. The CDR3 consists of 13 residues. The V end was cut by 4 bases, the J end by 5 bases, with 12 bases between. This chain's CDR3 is CASSMDAGETQYF. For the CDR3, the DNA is TGTGCCAGCAGCATGGACGCGGGGGAGACCCAGTACTTC.